This TCR beta chain originates from a study of cytomegalovirus exposure and HLA in healthy donors. In the PCR, 60 Vbeta and 13 Jbeta primers were used. Sequencing was performed with immunoSEQ multiplex PCR; in TCRdb, only in-frame clones are kept and a portion is missing. The data show over 150,000 clones, with 80% seen just once and roughly 5% held by the top ten. The CDR3 is 16 amino acids. Germline CDR1 reads SEHNR; CDR2 reads FQNEAQ (reference sequence). Trimming left V 5 bases short and J 1 base short, with 15 bases between. The sequence was collected from a man aged 25 to 40 in good health and CMV-seronegative. Source material: PBMCs. V usage is TRBV7-9 and J usage is TRBJ1-3; maybe TRBD1 (6 bases). CDR3 nucleotides: TGTGCCAGCAGCCCCCCGGGGGGGGCATCTGGAAACACCATATATTTT. Translating it yields CASSPPGGASGNTIYF.